The T cell receptor (beta chain) under discussion was sequenced for a study of T-cell memory formation after mild COVID-19 (TCRdb year 2021). Notes on the research overall: TCR sequence clusters from the two donors were found to be largely donor specific. In a couple of donors, T-cell clones that expanded and contracted after mild COVID-19 were followed by sequencing TCRalpha and TCRbeta repertoires longitudinally. Two young, previously healthy adult volunteers made up the cohort, one male and one female. Study-wide findings and limitations: Whether the second-wave clones peaking on day 37 were SARS-CoV-2 specific was not confirmed. The study included only two mild cases, and larger cohorts that include severe cases with pre-infection samples were judged to be necessary. Contracting CD4+ clones appeared mostly in the CM and EM memory subsets, whereas CD8+ clones were enriched in EMRA. Clones contracting from day 15 to 85 had balanced CD4/CD8 phenotypes, while a second wave expanding from day 15 to 37 was biased towards CD4+. Some responding clones were found in pre-infection memory, which suggests that pre-existing cross-reactive memory T cells took part in the SARS-CoV-2 response.

The sequencing machine was an Illumina NovaSeq 6000. cDNA libraries for TCRalpha and TCRbeta were prepared by 5'RACE using constant-segment primers, with sample barcodes and unique molecular identifiers added. RNA was extracted from every sample with Trizol reagent. Libraries were amplified in two PCR steps, with a second sample barcode and Illumina TruSeq adapters added in the second step. Sequencing of the libraries was done on an Illumina NovaSeq, producing 2 x 150 bp paired-end reads. The paper's data handling went like this. Demultiplexing of reads and collapsing into UMI-guided consensus sequences were performed with migec v1.2.7. With mixcr v2.1.11, UMI consensuses were aligned to TRA and TRB V and J templates and assembled into clonotypes. A clonotype was counted as expanded or contracted only when both edgeR and NoisET called the clonotype significant, with the noise models trained on biological replicates. For edgeR calls, the cutoffs were a false discovery rate-adjusted p below 0.01 and a log2 fold-change threshold of 1. As an exploratory analysis of dynamics, max-normalized trajectories of the 1000 most abundant clonotypes were examined by PCA with hierarchical clustering. Separately sequenced CD4+ and CD8+ repertoires were used to assign the CD4 or CD8 phenotype of responding clones. The public reads were quality trimmed at Q25 with fastp and then assembled into clones with MiXCR by TCRdb, keeping productive beta chains. Rows matching on CDR3 protein sequence are summarized as one entry with the most common DNA and genes. V and J calls and clone size were set by TCRdb, not the authors. The sample records about 130,000 distinct CDR3 sequences, 16% of which are singletons. The ten top clones hold approximately 15% of the sample.

The germline V gene (reference sequence) supplies CDR1 LGHDT and CDR2 YNNKEL. Trimmed from V: 0 bases; trimmed from J: 5 bases; junction bases lacking a gene match: 12. From the cysteine up to the phenylalanine, the CDR3 has a length of 17 residues. The entry retains the CDR3 DNA only, 51 bases that are in frame from base 1. Ficoll-Paque density gradient centrifugation was the method used to isolate PBMCs. Regarding this clonotype: Its antigen specificity is not known. Base quality data are lacking; no much larger clone is found one base away.

The V and J segments used are TRBV3-1 and TRBJ2-5, and 7 junction bases match TRBD2. This clonotype was sampled from an adult woman who had mild COVID-19 (a few samples of this study predate the infection). The sample titles of this study are shuffled in the database, so cell type and time point are left out; the donor was told from shared clones. Sequenced material: PBMCs or a T cell subset sorted from them (not recorded which). The nucleotide sequence is TGTGCCAGCAGCCAAGAGGGTAGCGGGTATCGCCTGGAGACCCAGTACTTC. It encodes CASSQEGSGYRLETQYF.